The 9 T cell receptor beta chains reported below all come from one sample, sequenced in a study of beta chain features in type 1 diabetes. Expressed TCRB transcripts were sequenced because the entire RNA isolate underwent reverse transcription. The repertoire was sequenced with immunoSEQ multiplex PCR; TCRdb's copy has only in-frame clones and lacks some. Among a few hundred thousand clones listed, approximately 15% were seen once. Input material: central memory CD4+ T cells from blood. All receptors derive from a young man in good health.

The J gene is TRBJ1-3, the V gene TRBV7-2, with TRBD1 as a possible D gene (5 bases). This CDR3 region has 15 residues. Germline-derived CDR1 and CDR2 are SGHTA and FQGNSA. Deletions cut 3 bases from V and 2 bases from J, with 11 bases between. CDR3 in amino acids: CASSLTWGAGNTIYF. Here the CDR3 DNA reads TGTGCCAGCAGCTTGACTTGGGGGGCTGGAAACACCATATATTTT.

Details on this clone: The same CDR3 also results from other DNA sequences found in this sample. This chain connects TRBV5-4 to TRBJ2-5; tentatively, D is TRBD2 (5 bases). Trimming took off 4 bases at V and 0 bases at J, with 10 bases between the two ends. This CDR3 has 14 residues. In germline, CDR1 is SGHNT, CDR2 YYREEE (reference sequence). The CDR3 loop reads CASSVPGNQETQYF. For the CDR3, the DNA is TGTGCCAGCAGCGTGCCGGGGAACCAAGAGACCCAGTACTTC.

This rearrangement joins TRBV6-1 to TRBJ2-7; a weak D match, TRBD1 (5 bases). CDR3 length equals 15 residues. Trimming cost V 1 base and J 3 bases, with 13 bases left between them. The germline V gene has CDR1 MNHNS and CDR2 SASEGT. The CDR3 spells CASSEERRVDYEQYF. CDR3 nucleotide sequence: TGTGCCAGCAGTGAAGAGCGCAGGGTGGACTACGAGCAGTACTTC.

This clone came up a few times. At one end, the junction sequence differs from germline, possibly due to a read error. The V gene is TRBV10-3, the J gene TRBJ2-2; 7 bases are shared with TRBD1. This CDR3 is built from 13 residues. CDR1 ENHRY and CDR2 SYGVKD come from the germline V gene. The CDR3 bases are TGTGCCAGCAGTACACAGGGGTCCGGGGAGCTGTTTTTT. Its protein product is CASSTQGSGELFF.

This clone has only a few counts. The chain has TRBV5-1 and TRBJ1-2; maybe TRBD1 (5 bases). CDR3 length equals 16 residues. The V gene's germline CDR1 is SGHRS and CDR2 YFSETQ. Trimming left V 3 bases short and J 5 bases short, with 20 bases between. The chain's CDR3 is CASSSDSLGGRYGYTF. The CDR3 DNA is TGCGCCAGCAGCTCAGATTCCCTTGGGGGTCGGTATGGCTACACCTTC. The complete variable domain, with remaining parts taken from reference TRBV5-1 and TRBJ1-2, reads KAGVTQTPRYLIKTRGQQVTLSCSPISGHRSVSWYQQTPGQGLQFLFEYFSETQRNKGNFPGRFSGRQFSNSRSEMNVSTLELGDSALYLCASSSDSLGGRYGYTFGSGTRLTVV.

The rearrangement joins TRBV19 to TRBJ2-2, with 8 bases that match TRBD2. Germline V gene lookup returns CDR1 LNHDA and CDR2 SQIVND (reference sequence). With V trimmed by 7 bases and J by 0 bases, 4 bases remained unmatched. This CDR3 has 15 amino acids. For the CDR3, the DNA is TGTGCCAGTAAGACTAGCGCGGCGAACACCGGGGAGCTGTTTTTT. Its protein product is CASKTSAANTGELFF.

The chain uses TRBV7-2 and TRBJ2-7; D might be TRBD2 (5 bases). This CDR3 spans 12 amino acids. The V end was cut by 0 bases, the J end by 9 bases, with 9 bases between. The germline V gene encodes CDR1 SGHTA and CDR2 FQGNSA. In DNA form, the CDR3 reads TGTGCCAGCAGCTTAGCCTCTAGCATGCAGTACGTC. Its protein product is CASSLASSMQYV.

On this clone: At one end the junction does not follow the germline gene, possibly because of a read error. The gene calls are TRBV6-6 and TRBJ1-5; D might be TRBD1 (5 bases). The CDR3 length is 14 residues. Germline CDR1 and CDR2: MNHNY and SVGAGI (reference sequence). For the CDR3, the DNA is TGTGCCATCAGTGGGGGAGATGGGCGTCAGCCCCAGCATTTT. It yields the protein CAISGGDGRQPQHF.

The chain carries TRBV20-1 and TRBJ2-1; D might be TRBD2 (6 bases). Trimming took off 7 bases at V and 8 bases at J, with 9 bases between the two ends. CDR1 is DFQATT, CDR2 SNEGSKA, per germline (reference sequence). The CDR3 loop spans 10 amino acids. The CDR3 sequence: CSGLAHEQFF. The DNA for the CDR3 is TGCAGTGGGCTAGCGCATGAGCAGTTCTTC.